This T cell receptor beta chain was captured in a study of response to subunit inactivated influenza vaccine. TCRdb fed the RT-PCR reads into MiXCR, producing one record per CDR3 protein. The sample comprises hundreds of thousands of distinct CDR3 sequences, less than 20% of which are singletons, and 9.5% to 13% rests with the top ten. Findings and limits, study-wide: With each seasonal influenza vaccination, the authors suggested, few new T cells are recruited.

Germline lookup yields CDR1 SGHRS and CDR2 YFSETQ. The CDR3 contains 14 residues. Trimming left V 1 base short and J 4 bases short, with 8 bases between. This clonotype was recorded at least ten times. Antigen specificity is unknown. The gene calls are TRBV5-1 and TRBJ2-2, with a possible D match to TRBD1 (5 bases). This receptor was taken from a man aged 45-65 years who received an inactivated influenza vaccine. Specimen: PBMCs from blood, collected 5 days after vaccination. CDR3 sequence: CASSLTGSTGELFF. The CDR3 nucleotides read TGCGCCAGCAGCTTGACAGGTTCCACCGGGGAGCTGTTTTTT.